One sample yielded the 31 T cell receptor beta chains listed below, sequenced in a study of PD-L1 blockade in urothelial cancer (dated by TCRdb to between 2016 and 2019). What the time point label conveys for this sample: pretreatment peripheral blood. The library came from the immunoSEQ multiplex PCR assay. Held by TCRdb, this immuneACCESS table contains in-frame sequences only and omits some clones. Under half of the omission traces to an unresolved V gene where checked; the cause of the rest is unknown. Within this sample are over 100,000 clones, with approximately 84% of them counted one time only. The top ten clones comprise about 2.9% of the sample. The source material was PBMCs, sampled around atezolizumab (anti-PD-L1) treatment. The receptors come from a man in his fifties or sixties with urothelial cancer.

This clone appeared many times. The chain has TRBV28 and TRBJ1-2; D remains unclear. The CDR3 length is 14 residues. Trimming took off 5 bases at V and 0 bases at J, with 10 bases between the two ends. Germline V gene lookup returns CDR1 MDHEN and CDR2 SYDVKM. This chain's CDR3 is CASSRGTSNYGYTF. CDR3 coding DNA: TGTGCCAGCAGTCGCGGCACCTCTAACTATGGCTACACCTTC.

Worth noting for this clone: A junction boundary mismatches the germline segment, possibly from a read error. The J gene is TRBJ2-5, the V gene TRBV7-7; 7 nucleotides match TRBD2. The CDR3 contains 16 residues. CDR1 and CDR2 (germline): SSHAT, FNYEAQ (reference sequence). CDR3 DNA: TGTGCTAGCAGCTTGGGGGGAGCGGGATCGGCGGAGACCCAGTACTTC. Translating gives CASSLGGAGSAETQYF.

This chain uses TRBV21-1 with TRBJ2-2; the D call in the table, TRBD1, was not verified against the DNA. TRBV21-1 has pseudogene status. The length of the CDR3 is 15 residues. DNA of the CDR3: TGTGCCAGCAGCATAGGAACAGGGGACACCGGGGAGCTGTTTTTT. This codes for CASSIGTGDTGELFF.

V is TRBV19 and J is TRBJ2-7, with 13 nucleotides matching TRBD2. J was trimmed by 6 bases and V by 5 bases; bases with no gene match: 4. Germline assignment: CDR1 LNHDA and CDR2 SQIVND (reference sequence). The CDR3 contains 14 residues. The CDR3 sequence: CASSAGLAGFEQYF. In nucleotides, the CDR3 is TGTGCCAGTAGTGCGGGACTAGCGGGATTCGAGCAGTACTTC.

This chain connects TRBV5-1 to TRBJ2-7; D remains unclear. Per germline, CDR1 SGHRS and CDR2 YFSETQ. The CDR3 has 15 residues. The V gene lost 7 bases and the J gene lost 9 bases, with 26 bases spanning the gap. As DNA, the CDR3 is TGCGCCAGCGCCGAGAGGATCGGAGAGGCGGTGACGCAGTACTTC. Its protein product is CASAERIGEAVTQYF.

The genes are TRBV5-1 and TRBJ2-1, with D perhaps matching TRBD2 (6 bases). The germline CDR1 and CDR2 sequences are SGHRS and YFSETQ. This CDR3 spans 15 amino acids. V was trimmed by 0 bases and J by 2 bases, leaving 9 bases between them. The CDR3 here is CASSLVGEAYNEQFF. The CDR3 nucleotides are TGCGCCAGCAGCTTGGTGGGGGAGGCCTACAATGAGCAGTTCTTC.

This chain uses TRBV28 with TRBJ1-5; the D gene is possibly TRBD1 (6 bases). This CDR3 has 15 residues. V shed 6 bases and J shed 4 bases, with 16 bases lying between them. Germline V gene lookup returns CDR1 MDHEN and CDR2 SYDVKM. CDR3 region: CASSPHRERNQPQHF. CDR3 bases: TGTGCCAGCAGCCCCCACAGGGAACGGAATCAGCCCCAGCATTTT.

This chain joins TRBV11-3 and TRBJ2-3; 10 bases are shared with TRBD2. The germline V gene has CDR1 SGHNT and CDR2 YENEEA. Trimming at V came to 5 bases and at J to 2 bases, leaving 4 bases not matched to a gene. This CDR3 contains 15 residues. This CDR3 is CASSRTSGITDTQYF. The CDR3, as DNA: TGTGCCAGCAGCCGGACTAGCGGAATCACAGATACGCAGTATTTT.

V usage is TRBV30 and J usage is TRBJ2-1, with 10 bases fitting TRBD1. Germline lookup yields CDR1 GTSNPN and CDR2 SVGIG (reference sequence). This CDR3 comprises 15 residues. With V trimmed by 3 bases and J by 4 bases, 6 bases remained unmatched. Written as DNA, the CDR3 is TGTGCCTGGAGCTTGGACAGGGGGGTGTACAATGAGCAGTTCTTC. This codes for CAWSLDRGVYNEQFF.

This rearrangement joins TRBV6-5 to TRBJ1-2; possibly TRBD1 for D (6 bases). In germline, CDR1 is MNHEY, CDR2 SVGAGI. The CDR3 runs 15 residues. V was trimmed by 2 bases and J by 5 bases, leaving 15 bases between them. The DNA for the CDR3 is TGTGCCAGCAGTTACAAATACGGGACATATTATGGCTACACCTTC. It specifies CASSYKYGTYYGYTF.

The chain couples TRBV27 to TRBJ2-7, with TRBD1 identical over 7 bases. V was clipped by 5 bases and J by 2 bases; unmatched bases: 3. The CDR3 runs to 13 residues. Per the germline V gene, CDR1 is MNHEY and CDR2 is SMNVEV (reference sequence). The CDR3 DNA is TGTGCCAGCAGTCAACAGGGGCCCTACGAGCAGTACTTC. Translation: CASSQQGPYEQYF.

CDR3 DNA: TGTGCCAGCATAGGGGTCGTGGAGGAAAAACTGTTTTTT. Translated: CASIGVVEEKLFF. The chain couples TRBV6-1 to TRBJ1-4; a weak D match, TRBD1 (5 bases). The germline V gene encodes CDR1 MNHNS and CDR2 SASEGT. CDR3 length: 13 amino acids. V was pared by 7 bases and J by 8 bases, with 14 bases between.

This clone occurred a few times. V gene TRBV19 combines with J gene TRBJ2-1; 12 bases fit TRBD2. Germline V gives CDR1 LNHDA, CDR2 SQIVND (reference sequence). J was trimmed by 9 bases and V by 5 bases; bases with no gene match: 8. The CDR3 runs to 15 residues. This chain's CDR3 is CASSPGLAGSSEQFF. As DNA, the CDR3 is TGTGCCAGTAGTCCTGGACTAGCGGGATCCTCTGAGCAGTTCTTC.

The J gene is TRBJ2-7, the V gene TRBV7-6; TRBD2 matches 10 bases. The CDR3 loop spans 16 amino acids. From germline, CDR1 is SGHVS and CDR2 FNYEAQ. V lost 2 bases and J lost 4; bases outside the gene matches: 8. In DNA form, the CDR3 reads TGTGCCAGCAGCTTACTTCCTAGCGGGGGCGAATACGAGCAGTACTTC. Protein: CASSLLPSGGEYEQYF.

To note about this clone: Other nucleotide sequences in the sample specify the same CDR3. V gene TRBV5-1 combines with J gene TRBJ1-3, with a possible D match to TRBD1 (5 bases). CDR1 SGHRS and CDR2 YFSETQ come from the germline V gene. The CDR3 length is 13 residues. Trimming took 8 bases from V and 1 from J, leaving 10 bases between them. This chain's CDR3 is CASSQGSGNTIYF. In nucleotides, the CDR3 is TGCGCCAGTAGTCAGGGTTCTGGAAACACCATATATTTT.

The chain links TRBV5-4 to TRBJ2-2; TRBD2 matches at 15 bases. Looked up from germline, CDR1 is SGHNT and CDR2 is YYREEE (reference sequence). The CDR3 extends over 17 amino acids. Trimming cost V 4 bases and J 6 bases; bases outside gene matches: 7. CDR3 protein: CASSGGLAGGRAGELFF. CDR3 coding DNA: TGTGCCAGCAGCGGCGGACTAGCGGGAGGGAGGGCCGGGGAGCTGTTTTTT. The variable domain in full, with the rest retrieved from reference TRBV5-4 and TRBJ2-2, is ETGVTQSPTHLIKTRGQQVTLRCSSQSGHNTVSWYQQALGQGPQFIFQYYREEENGRGNFPPRFSGLQFPNYSSELNVNALELDDSALYLCASSGGLAGGRAGELFFGEGSRLTVL.

This chain links TRBV6-5 with TRBJ1-2; 7 bases fit TRBD1. The V and J ends lost 0 bases and 2 bases, in that order; junction bases with no gene match: 3. The length of the CDR3 is 15 residues. The germline V gene encodes CDR1 MNHEY and CDR2 SVGAGI. The CDR3 is CASSYSTGINYGYTF. CDR3 sequence (DNA): TGTGCCAGCAGTTACTCGACAGGGATCAACTATGGCTACACCTTC.

This clone was recorded once. This rearrangement joins TRBV6-5 to TRBJ2-7; weak D call: TRBD1 (6 bases). V dropped 8 bases and J dropped 5 bases, with 19 bases sitting between them. This CDR3 comprises 14 residues. Germline-derived CDR1 and CDR2 are MNHEY and SVGAGI. The CDR3 is CASGGQGSANEQYF. The CDR3 region has the DNA TGTGCCAGCGGGGGTCAGGGGTCTGCTAACGAGCAGTACTTC.

The V gene is TRBV6-1, the J gene TRBJ1-2; D is unresolved. The CDR3 spans 13 residues. Germline V gene sequence: CDR1 MNHNS, CDR2 SASEGT. V was clipped by 3 bases and J by 1 base, with 6 bases between them. For the CDR3, the DNA is TGTGCCAGCAGTGAGGCCTTTAACTATGGCTACACCTTC. Protein product: CASSEAFNYGYTF.

V and J are TRBV6-1 and TRBJ2-3; possibly TRBD1 for D (6 bases). Germline values: CDR1 MNHNS, CDR2 SASEGT. CDR3 length: 14 amino acids. Trimming removed 7 bases from V and 5 bases from J, with 16 bases in between. CDR3 bases: TGTGCCAGCACCAAGGACAGTAACGAAGATACGCAGTATTTT. Translation gives CASTKDSNEDTQYF.

A note on this clone: One junction end disagrees with the germline gene, perhaps due to a read error. The sample contains more than one DNA sequence encoding this CDR3. The chain recombines TRBV7-7 with TRBJ2-1, with 11 bases matching TRBD2. The length of the CDR3 is 15 residues. Germline CDR1 SSHAT, CDR2 FNYEAQ (reference sequence). The CDR3 is CASSPGTSGNNEQFF. In DNA form, the CDR3 reads TGTGCTAGCAGCCCCGGGACTAGCGGAAACAATGAGCAGTTCTTC.

The V gene is TRBV6-1, the J gene TRBJ1-5; TRBD1 matches at 8 bases. This CDR3 has 15 residues. The V segment lost 7 bases and the J segment 3 bases; nucleotides outside the gene matches: 8. Germline CDR1 reads MNHNS; CDR2 reads SASEGT. The CDR3: CASTLTGAPNQPQHF. CDR3 DNA sequence: TGTGCCAGCACCTTGACAGGGGCCCCCAATCAGCCCCAGCATTTT.

V usage is TRBV27 and J usage is TRBJ2-5, with D unresolved. CDR1 and CDR2 from the germline V gene are MNHEY and SMNVEV (reference sequence). The CDR3 is made up of 15 amino acids. V was trimmed by 0 bases and J by 2 bases, leaving 10 bases between them. The CDR3: CASSLSPVIQETQYF. The CDR3 nucleotides read TGTGCCAGCAGTTTATCGCCGGTTATACAAGAGACCCAGTACTTC.

V is TRBV6-6 and J is TRBJ2-7, with TRBD2 identical over 9 bases. Germline CDR1 is MNHNY and CDR2 is SVGAGI (reference sequence). Trimming at V came to 7 bases and at J to 2 bases, leaving 6 bases not matched to a gene. The CDR3 is 14 residues long. The CDR3 here is CASIGSGRAYEQYF. The CDR3 DNA sequence: TGTGCCAGCATTGGTAGCGGGAGAGCCTACGAGCAGTACTTC.

This chain uses TRBV6-1 with TRBJ2-5; a possible D gene is TRBD1 (5 bases). Per the germline V gene, CDR1 is MNHNS and CDR2 is SASEGT. Trimming pared 2 bases from V and 1 base from J, leaving 11 bases between. This CDR3 comprises 15 residues. The CDR3 sequence: CASSEQFTGQETQYF. For the CDR3, the DNA is TGTGCCAGCAGTGAACAGTTTACAGGCCAAGAGACCCAGTACTTC.

The chain carries TRBV5-4 and TRBJ2-1, with D possibly being TRBD1 (5 bases). This CDR3 is 15 amino acids long. Germline loops: CDR1 SGHNT, CDR2 YYREEE (reference sequence). V lost 4 bases and J lost 6, with 17 bases in between. Written as DNA, the CDR3 is TGTGCCAGCAGCCCTCCGATGACAGCAATCAATGAGCAGTTCTTC. It encodes CASSPPMTAINEQFF.

The gene calls are TRBV9 and TRBJ1-1; 7 bases fit TRBD1. With 0 bases clipped from V and 3 bases from J, the junction kept 5 bases outside the gene matches. The CDR3 consists of 15 residues. The germline CDR1 and CDR2 sequences are SGDLS and YYNGEE. The CDR3 DNA reads TGTGCCAGCAGCGTAGATAGCGACAGGGACACTGAAGCTTTCTTT. This sequence encodes CASSVDSDRDTEAFF. Variable domain in full (rest from reference TRBV9 and TRBJ1-1): DSGVTQTPKHLITATGQRVTLRCSPRSGDLSVYWYQQSLDQGLQFLIQYYNGEERAKGNILERFSAQQFPDLHSELNLSSLELGDSALYFCASSVDSDRDTEAFFGQGTRLTVV.

This chain's CDR3 is CASSIVLGAPTEAFF. DNA for the CDR3: TGTGCCAGTAGTATAGTTCTGGGGGCGCCCACTGAAGCTTTCTTT. The J gene is TRBJ1-1, the V gene TRBV19, with D perhaps matching TRBD1 (6 bases). V was clipped by 1 base and J by 4 bases, with 13 bases between them. Germline V lookup: CDR1 LNHDA, CDR2 SQIVND (reference sequence). This CDR3 is 15 amino acids long.

This chain links TRBV7-3 with TRBJ1-6; D is possibly TRBD1 (6 bases). V lost 5 bases to trimming and J lost 10 bases, with 12 bases between them. Per germline, CDR1 SGHTA and CDR2 FQGTGA. This CDR3 region has 13 residues. The CDR3 here is CASSTGSNSPLHF. CDR3 sequence (DNA): TGTGCCAGCAGCACAGGGTCCAACTCACCCCTCCACTTT.

This chain connects TRBV9 to TRBJ1-5; 7 bases agree with TRBD1. V gave up 3 bases and J gave up 11 bases; unmatched junction bases: 20. In germline, CDR1 is SGDLS, CDR2 YYNGEE. The CDR3 has 17 amino acids. This CDR3 reads CASSDEATGSFLRSQHF. The CDR3 DNA reads TGTGCCAGCAGCGATGAAGCGACAGGGAGCTTTTTAAGGTCCCAGCATTTT.

This clone was detected only once. J is TRBJ2-2 and V is TRBV9; 11 bases agree with TRBD2. There are 18 residues in the CDR3. Germline V lookup: CDR1 SGDLS, CDR2 YYNGEE. V dropped 1 base and J dropped 2; count of bases not matched to a gene: 7. The CDR3 spells CASSVRGSGRVNTGELFF. CDR3 DNA: TGTGCCAGCAGCGTACGCGGTAGCGGGAGGGTTAACACCGGGGAGCTGTTTTTT.